The 23 T cell receptor beta chains below come from one sample, sequenced in a study of blood T cell repertoires in COVID-19. Using immunoSEQ multiplex PCR, the repertoire was profiled, and TCRdb retains in-frame clones only, with some absent. The sample includes about 160,000 clones, roughly 87% of them seen just once. Sequenced sample: peripheral blood. The receptors were sampled from a woman in her sixties who had recovered from COVID-19.

This clone was observed at least ten times. V gene TRBV5-8 combines with J gene TRBJ2-3; D is unclear. Per germline, CDR1 SGHTS and CDR2 YDEGEE. The CDR3 has 13 residues. V was trimmed by 0 bases and J by 4 bases, leaving 6 bases between them. In nucleotides, the CDR3 is TGTGCCAGCAGCTTGGTCTCCGCAGATACGCAGTATTTT. It codes for CASSLVSADTQYF.

This clone was seen more than once but under ten times. The CDR3 bases are TGCGCCAGCAGCCAAGGACCTTTGGGGGGGGCCACCTACGAGCAGTACTTC. Translated: CASSQGPLGGATYEQYF. V and J are TRBV4-1 and TRBJ2-7, with D tentatively TRBD2 (7 bases). This CDR3 comprises 17 residues. The V end was cut by 1 base, the J end by 2 bases, with 18 bases between. CDR1 MGHRA and CDR2 YSYEKL come from the germline V gene.

The rearrangement uses TRBV27 and TRBJ1-5; no reliable D call. This CDR3 is built from 15 residues. The germline CDR1 and CDR2 sequences are MNHEY and SMNVEV (reference sequence). V lost 4 bases and J 0 bases, leaving 10 bases between the germline ends. CDR3 DNA: TGTGCCAGCAGTTCCGGGTTGAATAGCAATCAGCCCCAGCATTTT. Encoded protein: CASSSGLNSNQPQHF.

The chain is built from TRBV27 and TRBJ2-7; 8 bases line up with TRBD2. The CDR3 loop spans 15 amino acids. Losses at the gene ends were 6 bases for V and 0 bases for J; bases not matched to a gene: 7. The germline V gene has CDR1 MNHEY and CDR2 SMNVEV (reference sequence). The CDR3 sequence is CASRRAGASSYEQYF. DNA for the CDR3: TGTGCCAGCAGGCGAGCGGGGGCGAGCTCCTACGAGCAGTACTTC.

The V and J genes are TRBV6-2 or TRBV6-3 and TRBJ1-1; TRBD1 matches at 8 bases. Looked up from germline, CDR1 is MNHEY and CDR2 is SVGEGT. Trimming at V came to 2 bases and at J to 9 bases, leaving 8 bases not matched to a gene. CDR3 length: 14 residues. The CDR3 DNA reads as TGTGCCAGCAGTTACAACGGACAGGGAACAAAAGCTTTCTTT. It encodes CASSYNGQGTKAFF.

This clone was seen just once. The chain couples TRBV10-3 to TRBJ2-7; perhaps TRBD1 as D (5 bases). V gave up 11 bases and J gave up 4 bases, with 12 bases separating them. Looked up from germline, CDR1 is ENHRY and CDR2 is SYGVKD. CDR3 size: 11 residues. The CDR3 loop reads CASSSGYEQYF. The CDR3 region has the DNA TGTGCCTCGAGCTCAGGGTACGAGCAGTACTTC.

This clone was picked up a small number of times. The V call is TRBV5-1, the J call TRBJ1-3, with a possible D match to TRBD1 (6 bases). The V and J ends lost 4 bases and 4 bases respectively, with 12 bases between them. The CDR3 sequence is 14 residues long. Germline lookup yields CDR1 SGHRS and CDR2 YFSETQ. CDR3 DNA: TGCGCCAGCAGCCCAGGACAGACAGGAAACACCATATATTTT. The encoded protein is CASSPGQTGNTIYF.

A remark on this clone: Other nucleotide sequences from this sample produce the same CDR3. This sequence joins TRBV28 and TRBJ2-7, with 9 positions matching TRBD1. The CDR3 is 13 amino acids. V lost 4 bases and J lost 4; bases outside the gene matches: 2. Germline V lookup: CDR1 MDHEN, CDR2 SYDVKM. For the CDR3, the DNA is TGTGCCAGCAGTTCCGGACAGGGGTACGAGCAGTACTTC. It translates to CASSSGQGYEQYF.

J is TRBJ2-5 and V is TRBV29-1, with no clear D. V lost 6 bases, J lost 4 bases, and 9 bases lay in between. Germline V gives CDR1 SQVTM, CDR2 ANQGSEA. CDR3 length: 11 residues. The CDR3 protein is CSVAPGETQYF. The DNA of the CDR3 is TGCAGCGTCGCCCCGGGAGAGACCCAGTACTTC. The entire variable domain, with the rest obtained from reference TRBV29-1 and TRBJ2-5, is as follows: SAVISQKPSRDICQRGTSLTIQCQVDSQVTMMFWYRQQPGQSLTLIATANQGSEATYESGFVIDKFPISRPNLTFSTLTVSNMSPEDSSIYLCSVAPGETQYFGPGTRLLVL.

Written as DNA, the CDR3 is TGTGCCAGCAGCCAGGACAGGGGTGGCTCACCCCTCCACTTT. Translating gives CASSQDRGGSPLHF. The chain uses TRBV3-1 (or the pseudogene TRBV3-2) and TRBJ1-6, with 9 bases matching TRBD1. Germline-derived CDR1 and CDR2 are LGHDT and YNNKEL (reference sequence). There are 14 residues in the CDR3. Unmatched junction bases numbered 4, after V lost 3 bases and J lost 10 bases.

V is TRBV2 and J is TRBJ1-2; D is ambiguous. This CDR3 is built from 13 residues. Between the trimmed V and J ends, which lost 7 bases and 4 bases, there was a span of 13 bases. CDR1 and CDR2 (germline): SNHLY, FYNNEI. The chain's CDR3 is CASMKAAPYGYTF. The CDR3 DNA sequence: TGTGCCAGCATGAAGGCAGCGCCCTATGGCTACACCTTC.

The chain has TRBV12-3 or TRBV12-4 and TRBJ1-2; D might be TRBD1 (5 bases). The V and J ends lost 5 bases and 11 bases respectively, with 12 bases between them. This CDR3 has 11 residues. As DNA, the CDR3 is TGTGCCAGCAGTGTGGGACTGATGTACACCTTC. This codes for CASSVGLMYTF.

The chain combines TRBV7-3 with TRBJ1-1, with 8 bases identical to TRBD1. CDR3 size: 14 residues. The V gene's germline CDR1 is SGHTA and CDR2 FQGTGA. Germline trimming cut 4 bases from V and 4 bases from J; bases unmatched to any gene: 5. The CDR3 region has the DNA TGTGCCAGCAGCTCCTCAGGGGGCCTCACTGAAGCTTTCTTT. It specifies CASSSSGGLTEAFF.

The chain joins TRBV5-1 to TRBJ2-1; 8 bases line up with TRBD2. V shed 6 bases and J 1 base; nucleotides not matched to a gene: 6. The CDR3 contains 15 residues. Germline lookup yields CDR1 SGHRS and CDR2 YFSETQ. This chain's CDR3 is CASKISGGSYNEQFF. CDR3 in DNA: TGCGCCAGCAAGATCTCGGGGGGGTCCTACAATGAGCAGTTCTTC.

The CDR3 protein is CATSARGQGLHEQFF. CDR3 DNA sequence: TGTGCCACCAGTGCAAGGGGACAGGGGCTCCATGAGCAGTTCTTC. This rearrangement joins TRBV24-1 to TRBJ2-1; 10 nucleotides match TRBD1. CDR1 and CDR2 from the germline V gene are KGHDR and SFDVKD. The CDR3 has 15 residues. J gave up 8 bases and V 5 bases, and 8 bases lay outside the gene matches.

V gene TRBV5-1 combines with J gene TRBJ2-7; 8 bases line up with TRBD1. The CDR3 contains 16 residues. With V trimmed by 4 bases and J by 0 bases, 9 bases remained unmatched. Looked up from germline, CDR1 is SGHRS and CDR2 is YFSETQ. In DNA, the CDR3 is TGCGCCAGCAGCCCATCAACAGGGGGGCTCTCCTACGAGCAGTACTTC. This gives the protein CASSPSTGGLSYEQYF.

This clone appeared once. V and J are TRBV19 and TRBJ1-5; D not certain. Germline CDR1 and CDR2: LNHDA and SQIVND (reference sequence). There are 14 residues in the CDR3. Trimming took 7 bases from V and 8 from J, leaving 18 bases between them. The CDR3 DNA sequence: TGTGCCAGTAACCCCGGGGAGGGTCAAAAGCCCCAGCATTTT. Residues: CASNPGEGQKPQHF.

This chain uses TRBV9 with TRBJ1-2; D uncertain. The CDR3 length is 11 residues. Trimming removed 4 bases from V and 7 bases from J, with 8 bases in between. CDR1 is SGDLS and CDR2 is YYNGEE in the germline V gene. The CDR3 is CASSNAGGYTF. In DNA form, the CDR3 reads TGTGCCAGCAGCAACGCGGGTGGCTACACCTTC.

This clone was recorded once. V gene TRBV6-1 combines with J gene TRBJ2-5; 9 bases line up with TRBD2. Germline-derived CDR1 and CDR2 are MNHNS and SASEGT. V lost 4 bases to trimming and J lost 2 bases; unmatched junction nucleotides: 8. The CDR3 consists of 16 residues. This chain's CDR3 is CASSAFVTSGQETQYF. In DNA, the CDR3 is TGTGCCAGCAGTGCCTTCGTTACTAGCGGGCAAGAGACCCAGTACTTC.

The J gene is TRBJ1-1, the V gene TRBV19; D might be TRBD1 (6 bases). Germline CDR1 LNHDA, CDR2 SQIVND (reference sequence). V was shortened by 5 bases and J by 4 bases, with 14 bases between the two germline ends. The CDR3 is 14 residues long. CDR3 sequence: CASSLQGPTTEAFF. DNA of the CDR3: TGTGCCAGTAGTCTACAGGGACCGACCACTGAAGCTTTCTTT. Together with reference TRBV19 and TRBJ1-1, the CDR3 gives the full variable domain: DGGITQSPKYLFRKEGQNVTLSCEQNLNHDAMYWYRQDPGQGLRLIYYSQIVNDFQKGDIAEGYSVSREKKESFPLTVTSAQKNPTAFYLCASSLQGPTTEAFFGQGTRLTVV.

The chain joins TRBV7-8 to TRBJ2-7; D is unresolved. Germline V CDR1 and CDR2: SGHVS, FQNEAQ. Trimming left V 1 base short and J 1 base short, with 20 bases between. The CDR3 runs 18 residues. DNA of the CDR3: TGTGCCAGCAGCTTAGTTGGTGACCCGGGTATCTCTTCCTACGAGCAGTACTTC. Amino acid sequence: CASSLVGDPGISSYEQYF. The whole variable domain, filled in from reference TRBV7-8 and TRBJ2-7, reads GAGVSQSPRYKVAKRGQDVALRCDPISGHVSLFWYQQALGQGPEFLTYFQNEAQLDKSGLPSDRFFAERPEGSVSTLKIQRTQQEDSAVYLCASSLVGDPGISSYEQYFGPGTRLTVT.

This chain joins TRBV18 and TRBJ1-3; TRBD1 aligns across 10 bases. CDR3 length equals 16 residues. V shed 3 bases and J 2 bases; nucleotides not matched to a gene: 4. Germline V gives CDR1 KGHSH, CDR2 LQKENI. The CDR3 reads CASSPGGTGAGNTIYF. As DNA, the CDR3 is TGTGCCAGCTCACCCGGTGGGACAGGGGCTGGAAACACCATATATTTT.

The rearrangement links TRBV4-3 to TRBJ2-5; 10 bases map to TRBD2. Germline loops: CDR1 LGHNA, CDR2 YSLEER. The CDR3 runs to 17 residues. Trimming removed 1 base from V and 4 bases from J; junction bases left unmatched: 9. The CDR3 sequence: CASSQATSSGGSETQYF. As DNA, the CDR3 is TGCGCCAGCAGCCAAGCAACGTCTAGCGGGGGATCAGAGACCCAGTACTTC.